The rows below give T cell receptor beta chains drawn from one sample of a study of T cell repertoires in ileal Crohn's disease. TCRdb keeps only in-frame clones here, not all; method: immunoSEQ multiplex PCR. This table has more than 50,000 clones, roughly 91% appearing once. The material sequenced was ileal tissue. All receptors come from an adult with Crohn's disease. Both conserved end residues are part of each CDR3. The order of the fields is J gene, clone size, V gene, CDR3 protein. Not every row has a clone size; where given, it reads once, few, many or a size class.

J gene: TRBJ2-1; clone size: NA; V gene: TRBV5-4; CDR3 protein: CASRTGGWDEQFF
J gene: TRBJ1-2; clone size: NA; V gene: TRBV7-8; CDR3 protein: CASSPPTGIDYGYTF
J gene: TRBJ2-1; clone size: NA; V gene: TRBV7-9; CDR3 protein: CASSLGSRLGEQFF
J gene: TRBJ2-1; clone size: NA; V gene: TRBV7-9; CDR3 protein: CASSPKGLGSNEQFF
J gene: TRBJ1-2; clone size: NA; V gene: TRBV29-1; CDR3 protein: CSVATTTGSTYGYTF
J gene: TRBJ2-5; clone size: NA; V gene: TRBV4-2; CDR3 protein: CASSQRSWTGGPGETQYF
J gene: TRBJ1-4; clone size: once; V gene: TRBV20-1; CDR3 protein: CSARVSEKLFF
J gene: TRBJ1-1; clone size: NA; V gene: TRBV10-3; CDR3 protein: CAISSLGGEVGTEAFF
J gene: TRBJ1-4; clone size: NA; V gene: TRBV5-1; CDR3 protein: CASSPETGATYEKLFF
J gene: TRBJ2-7; clone size: NA; V gene: TRBV5-6; CDR3 protein: CASSLDTVAYEQYF
J gene: TRBJ1-1; clone size: NA; V gene: TRBV30; CDR3 protein: CAWRRGQLNTEAFF
J gene: TRBJ2-2; clone size: NA; V gene: TRBV5-1; CDR3 protein: CASSFGQLNTGELFF
J gene: TRBJ1-2; clone size: NA; V gene: TRBV7-9; CDR3 protein: CASSLVGENYGYTF
J gene: TRBJ1-4; clone size: NA; V gene: TRBV15; CDR3 protein: CATSTPTGLNEKLFF
J gene: TRBJ2-2; clone size: NA; V gene: TRBV7-9; CDR3 protein: CASSQWTSGASGATGELFF
J gene: TRBJ2-2; clone size: NA; V gene: TRBV11-3; CDR3 protein: CASSPLTSKAGELFF
J gene: TRBJ2-1; clone size: NA; V gene: TRBV7-2; CDR3 protein: CASSFSGINNEQFF
J gene: TRBJ1-1; clone size: once; V gene: TRBV5-1; CDR3 protein: CASSLAQGAGAFF
J gene: TRBJ1-2; clone size: NA; V gene: TRBV29-1; CDR3 protein: CSAVTGNYGYTF
J gene: TRBJ2-2; clone size: NA; V gene: TRBV29-1; CDR3 protein: CSVREGGVNTGELFF
J gene: TRBJ1-1; clone size: NA; V gene: TRBV6-5; CDR3 protein: CASSYSDGLEAFF
J gene: TRBJ2-1; clone size: NA; V gene: TRBV5-4; CDR3 protein: CASSRDSHNEQFF
J gene: TRBJ2-3; clone size: NA; V gene: TRBV27; CDR3 protein: CASGPLEWKEDTQYF